This T cell receptor beta chain comes out of a study of T cells in Graves' hyperthyroidism and ophthalmopathy. The table lists this clonotype with many counts. Its antigen is currently unknown. Points from the study as a whole: Model output signaled ophthalmopathy a median approximately six months ahead of onset.

The CDR3 contains 11 residues. CDR1 and CDR2 (germline): MDHEN, SYDVKM. V lost 3 bases, J lost 10 bases, and 9 bases lay in between. Using approximately 10 ml of fresh peripheral blood, PBMCs were prepared. RNA transcripts yielded amplified TCR beta CDR3 regions. A set of HTBI primers served as the primers for a first-round RT-PCR of the TCR CDR3. From the multiplex PCR reads, TCRdb called clonotypes with MiXCR, one entry per CDR3 protein. The sample lists 470,000 or so distinct CDR3 sequences, less than 25% occurring once. V usage is TRBV28 and J usage is TRBJ1-1; D remains ambiguous. This clonotype was sampled from a man younger than 35 with Graves' hyperthyroidism. Sequencing was performed on blood. The CDR3 DNA is TGTGCCAGCAGTTTTACCCGTCGAGCTTTCTTT. Translated, it gives CASSFTRRAFF.